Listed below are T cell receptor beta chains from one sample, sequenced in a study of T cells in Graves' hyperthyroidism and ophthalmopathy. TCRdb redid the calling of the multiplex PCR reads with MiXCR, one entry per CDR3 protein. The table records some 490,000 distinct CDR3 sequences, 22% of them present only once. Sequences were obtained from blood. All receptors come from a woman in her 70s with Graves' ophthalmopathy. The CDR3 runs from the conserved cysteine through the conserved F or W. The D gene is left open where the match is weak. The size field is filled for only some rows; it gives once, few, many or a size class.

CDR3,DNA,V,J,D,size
CASREQALNPEAFF,TGTGCCAGCAGGGAACAGGCCTTGAATCCTGAAGCTTTCTTT,TRBV6-1,TRBJ1-1,.,many
CASSPGTGLTYEQYF,TGTGCCAGCAGTCCCGGGACAGGGCTAACCTACGAGCAGTACTTC,TRBV27,TRBJ2-7,TRBD1,.
CASSIRMAGGNEKLFF,TGTGCCAGCAGCATTCGGATGGCAGGGGGGAATGAAAAACTGTTTTTT,TRBV28,TRBJ1-4,TRBD1,many
CASSTLAGGRKTQYF,TGTGCCAGCAGCACATTAGCGGGAGGACGAAAGACCCAGTACTTC,TRBV7-2,TRBJ2-5,TRBD2,many
CASSIGQGGGQPQHF,TGTGCCAGTAGTATAGGACAGGGAGGGGGTCAGCCCCAGCATTTT,TRBV19,TRBJ1-5,TRBD1,.
CASSPTSGMSEQYF,TGTGCCAGCAGTCCGACTAGCGGGATGTCCGAGCAGTACTTC,TRBV6-2/TRBV6-3,TRBJ2-7,TRBD2,.
CSARSPEVGDNEQFF,TGCAGTGCTAGATCCCCGGAGGTAGGCGACAATGAGCAGTTCTTC,TRBV20-1,TRBJ2-1,.,once
CAWSVQGGTGELFF,TGTGCCTGGAGTGTACAGGGAGGGACCGGGGAGCTGTTTTTT,TRBV30,TRBJ2-2,.,.
CASSVGPGDTQYF,TGTGCCAGCAGTGTTGGGCCAGGGGATACGCAGTATTTT,TRBV2,TRBJ2-3,.,many
CASSWTGDTEAFF,TGCGCCAGCAGCTGGACAGGGGACACTGAAGCTTTCTTT,TRBV5-1,TRBJ1-1,TRBD1,few
CASSYSFAGGYGELFF,TGTGCCAGCAGTTACTCGTTCGCAGGCGGTTACGGGGAGCTGTTTTTT,TRBV6-5,TRBJ2-2,.,.
CASSPTGQVPEAFF,TGTGCCAGCAGCCCAACGGGACAGGTCCCTGAAGCTTTCTTT,TRBV4-2,TRBJ1-1,TRBD1,.
CASSPPGQGAYNSPLHF,TGTGCCAGCAGTCCCCCGGGACAGGGGGCCTATAATTCACCCCTCCACTTT,TRBV28,TRBJ1-6,TRBD1,.
CASSEAWAYEQYF,TGTGCCAGCAGTGAAGCATGGGCCTACGAGCAGTACTTC,TRBV2,TRBJ2-7,.,.
CASSLGAGVSGYTF,TGTGCCAGCAGCTTAGGTGCAGGGGTGAGTGGCTACACCTTC,TRBV11-2,TRBJ1-2,.,.
CAISADRGRDYGYTF,TGTGCCATCAGCGCGGACAGGGGGCGCGACTATGGCTACACCTTC,TRBV10-3,TRBJ1-2,TRBD1,.
CAIGGPGAGNTIYF,TGTGCCATCGGGGGTCCGGGGGCTGGAAACACCATATATTTT,TRBV10-3,TRBJ1-3,.,.
CASSLNRDSPNYGYTF,TGTGCCAGCAGCCTTAACCGGGACAGCCCCAACTATGGCTACACCTTC,TRBV7-9,TRBJ1-2,TRBD1,.
CASSPSGALYGGYTF,TGTGCCAGCAGTCCTTCCGGGGCCCTATACGGAGGCTACACCTTC,TRBV6-2/TRBV6-3,TRBJ1-2,.,many
CASSTTQGSQYF,TGTGCTAGCAGCACCACCCAGGGTTCCCAGTACTTC,TRBV7-7,TRBJ2-5,.,few
CASSYSPPSGVYNEQFF,TGTGCCAGCAGTTACTCTCCCCCTAGCGGGGTTTACAATGAGCAGTTCTTC,TRBV6-2/TRBV6-3,TRBJ2-1,TRBD2,many
CASSKADRGSSPLHF,TGTGCCAGCAGCAAAGCGGACAGGGGCTCTTCACCCCTCCACTTT,TRBV7-2,TRBJ1-6,TRBD1,many
CSARVAGGYNEQFF,TGCAGTGCTAGGGTAGCGGGGGGTTACAATGAGCAGTTCTTC,TRBV20-1,TRBJ2-1,TRBD2,few
CASSLDTNSYEQYF,TGCGCCAGCAGCTTGGACACCAACTCCTACGAGCAGTACTTC,TRBV5-1,TRBJ2-7,.,.
CASTTGLGGYGYTF,TGTGCCAGCACCACAGGGTTGGGGGGCTATGGCTACACCTTC,TRBV25-1,TRBJ1-2,.,.
CATSRAAGLGGTEAFF,TGTGCCACCAGCAGAGCCGCGGGCCTCGGGGGAACTGAAGCTTTCTTT,TRBV15,TRBJ1-1,.,few
CASSVSGPVLHF,TGTGCCAGCAGTGTTTCAGGACCTGTCCTCCACTTT,TRBV25-1,TRBJ1-6,.,.
CASSLPGTGRKTQYF,TGTGCCAGCTCGTTACCTGGGACAGGCAGGAAGACCCAGTACTTC,TRBV18,TRBJ2-5,TRBD1,few
CASSLTGSGGYTF,TGTGCCAGCAGCTTGACGGGGAGTGGTGGCTACACCTTC,TRBV30,TRBJ1-2,.,.
CAISTHRTSGNNTDTQYF,TGTGCCATCAGTACCCACCGGACTAGCGGGAATAACACAGATACGCAGTATTTT,TRBV10-3,TRBJ2-3,TRBD2,few
CSASEGLYGYTF,TGCAGTGCCTCGGAGGGGCTCTATGGCTACACCTTC,TRBV20-1,TRBJ1-2,.,few
CASSTTGTSNNEQFF,TGTGCCAGCAGCACCACCGGGACAAGCAACAATGAGCAGTTCTTC,TRBV7-3,TRBJ2-1,.,few
CASSIDKEGSYNEQFF,TGTGCCAGTAGCATTGACAAGGAGGGCTCCTACAATGAGCAGTTCTTC,TRBV19,TRBJ2-1,.,many
CSARGPQGSGNTIYF,TGCAGTGCTAGAGGGCCACAGGGATCCGGAAACACCATATATTTT,TRBV20-1,TRBJ1-3,.,.
CASSLFTGGKYEQYF,TGTGCCAGCAGCTTATTTACAGGGGGCAAGTACGAGCAGTACTTC,TRBV7-9,TRBJ2-7,TRBD1,few
CASSVSGIIDTQYF,TGTGCCAGCAGCGTTAGCGGGATCATAGATACGCAGTATTTT,TRBV9,TRBJ2-3,TRBD2,once
CASSHSGGHEQYF,TGTGCCAGCAGCCACTCAGGGGGCCACGAGCAGTACTTC,TRBV3-1,TRBJ2-7,TRBD1,few
CASSVGTSVYNEQFF,TGTGCCAGCAGCGTAGGGACTAGCGTCTACAATGAGCAGTTCTTC,TRBV9,TRBJ2-1,TRBD2,.
CASSIPGRNQPQHF,TGTGCCAGTAGTATCCCAGGACGCAATCAGCCCCAGCATTTT,TRBV19,TRBJ1-5,.,few